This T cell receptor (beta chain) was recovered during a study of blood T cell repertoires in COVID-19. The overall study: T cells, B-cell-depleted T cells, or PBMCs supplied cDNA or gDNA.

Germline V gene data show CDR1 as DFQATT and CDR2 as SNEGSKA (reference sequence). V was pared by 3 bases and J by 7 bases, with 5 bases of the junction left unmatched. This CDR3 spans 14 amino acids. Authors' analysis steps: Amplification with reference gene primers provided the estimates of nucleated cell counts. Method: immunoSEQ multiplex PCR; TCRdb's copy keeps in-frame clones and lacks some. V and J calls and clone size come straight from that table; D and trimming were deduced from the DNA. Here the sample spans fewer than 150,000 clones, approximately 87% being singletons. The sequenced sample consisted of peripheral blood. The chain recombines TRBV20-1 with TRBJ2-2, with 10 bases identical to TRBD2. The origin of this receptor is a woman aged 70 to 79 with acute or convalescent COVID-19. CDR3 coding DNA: TGCAGTGCTAGTCCTAGCGGGGGTGGCGGGGAGCTGTTTTTT. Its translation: CSASPSGGGGELFF.